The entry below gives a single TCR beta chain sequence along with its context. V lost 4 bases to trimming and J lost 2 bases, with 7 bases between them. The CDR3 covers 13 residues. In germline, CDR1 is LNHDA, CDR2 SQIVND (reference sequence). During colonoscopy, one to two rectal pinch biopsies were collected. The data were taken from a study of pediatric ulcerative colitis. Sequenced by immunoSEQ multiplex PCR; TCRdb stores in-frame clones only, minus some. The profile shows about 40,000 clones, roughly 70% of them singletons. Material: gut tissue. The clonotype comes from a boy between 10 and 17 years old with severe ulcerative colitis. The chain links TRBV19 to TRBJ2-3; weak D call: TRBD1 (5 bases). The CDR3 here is CASSRTPTDTQYF. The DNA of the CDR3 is TGTGCCAGTAGTAGGACACCCACAGATACGCAGTATTTT.